Reported below is one TCR beta chain. This record belongs to a study of blood T cell repertoires in COVID-19. Study-wide context: T cells, B-cell-depleted T cells, or PBMCs supplied cDNA or gDNA.

Authors' analysis steps: By means of reference gene primer amplification, nucleated cell counts were estimated. Here immunoSEQ multiplex PCR was the method, and the copy in TCRdb shows in-frame clones only, minus some. That table gives V, J and clone size, and the DNA gave D and trimming. This table holds 88,000 or so clones, roughly 82% found once. Germline CDR1 and CDR2: SEHNR and FQNEAQ (reference sequence). CDR3 length: 12 residues. The germline V and J ends were trimmed by 0 bases and 8 bases, with 8 bases remaining between them. The sequence came from an elderly man with acute or convalescent COVID-19. The chain is built from TRBV7-9 and TRBJ2-7; D remains ambiguous. The source material was peripheral blood. The CDR3 loop is CASSLAGRKQYF. The CDR3 DNA follows: TGTGCCAGCAGCTTAGCCGGTCGTAAGCAGTACTTC.